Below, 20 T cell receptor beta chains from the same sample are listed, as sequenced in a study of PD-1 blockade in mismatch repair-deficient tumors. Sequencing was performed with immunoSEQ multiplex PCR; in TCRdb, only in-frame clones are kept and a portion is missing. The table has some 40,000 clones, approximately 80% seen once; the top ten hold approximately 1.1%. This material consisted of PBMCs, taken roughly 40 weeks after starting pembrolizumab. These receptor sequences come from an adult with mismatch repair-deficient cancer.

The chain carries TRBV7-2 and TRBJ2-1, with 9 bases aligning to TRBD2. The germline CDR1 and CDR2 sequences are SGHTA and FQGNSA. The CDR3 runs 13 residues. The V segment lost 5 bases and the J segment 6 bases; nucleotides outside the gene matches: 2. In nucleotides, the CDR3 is TGTGCCAGCAGCCAGGGACTAGCCAATGAGCAGTTCTTC. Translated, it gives CASSQGLANEQFF.

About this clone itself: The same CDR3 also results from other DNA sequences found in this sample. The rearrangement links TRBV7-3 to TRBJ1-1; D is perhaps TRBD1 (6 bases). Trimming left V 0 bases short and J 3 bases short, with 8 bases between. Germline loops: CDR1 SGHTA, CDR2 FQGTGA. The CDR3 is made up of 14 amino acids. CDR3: CASSLTGGDTEAFF. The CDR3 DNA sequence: TGTGCCAGCAGCTTAACAGGGGGAGACACTGAAGCTTTCTTT.

The CDR3 is CAISEKRGGVNTEAFF. CDR3 bases: TGTGCCATCAGTGAGAAGAGAGGTGGAGTGAACACTGAAGCTTTCTTT. The chain uses TRBV10-3 and TRBJ1-1, with D unresolved. The germline CDR1 and CDR2 sequences are ENHRY and SYGVKD. Between the trimmed V and J ends, which lost 2 bases and 0 bases, there was a span of 13 bases. The CDR3 contains 16 residues.

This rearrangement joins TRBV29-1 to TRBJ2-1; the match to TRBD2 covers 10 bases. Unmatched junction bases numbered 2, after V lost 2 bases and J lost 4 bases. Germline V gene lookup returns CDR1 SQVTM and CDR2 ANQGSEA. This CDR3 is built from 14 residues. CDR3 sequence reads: CSVETSGTYNEQFF. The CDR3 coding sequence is TGCAGCGTTGAAACTAGCGGGACATACAATGAGCAGTTCTTC.

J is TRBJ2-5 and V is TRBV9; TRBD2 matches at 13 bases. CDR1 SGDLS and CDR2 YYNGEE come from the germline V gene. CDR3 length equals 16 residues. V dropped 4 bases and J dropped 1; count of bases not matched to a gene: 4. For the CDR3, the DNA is TGTGCCAGCAGCCTGGGACTAGCGGGGTCCCAAGAGACCCAGTACTTC. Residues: CASSLGLAGSQETQYF.

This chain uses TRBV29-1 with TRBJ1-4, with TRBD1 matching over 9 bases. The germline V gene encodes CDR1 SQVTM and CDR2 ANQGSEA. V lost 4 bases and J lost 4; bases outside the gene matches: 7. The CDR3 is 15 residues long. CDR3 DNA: TGCAGCGTTGCGGGGGGACAGGGATTTAATGAAAAACTGTTTTTT. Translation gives CSVAGGQGFNEKLFF.

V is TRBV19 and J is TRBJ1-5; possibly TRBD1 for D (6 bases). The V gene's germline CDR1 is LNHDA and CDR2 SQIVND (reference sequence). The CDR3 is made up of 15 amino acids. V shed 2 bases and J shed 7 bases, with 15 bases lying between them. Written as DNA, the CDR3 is TGTGCCAGTAGTATATCGGGTACAGGGTTGCAGCCCCAGCATTTT. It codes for CASSISGTGLQPQHF.

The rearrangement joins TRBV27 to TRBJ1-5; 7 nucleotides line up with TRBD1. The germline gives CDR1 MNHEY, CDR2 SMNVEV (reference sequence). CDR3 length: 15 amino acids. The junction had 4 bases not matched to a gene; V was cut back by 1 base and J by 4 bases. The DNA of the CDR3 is TGTGCCAGCAGTTTATTACCACAGGGGAATCAGCCCCAGCATTTT. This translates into CASSLLPQGNQPQHF.

CDR3 in DNA: TGTGCCTGGGGCAGGGAATATACCGGGGAGCTGTTTTTT. Protein sequence: CAWGREYTGELFF. The chain links TRBV30 to TRBJ2-2; tentative D call: TRBD1 (5 bases). Germline assignment: CDR1 GTSNPN and CDR2 SVGIG (reference sequence). The V and J ends lost 5 bases and 5 bases respectively, with 12 bases between them. This CDR3 is 13 amino acids long. Complete variable domain (other parts from reference TRBV30 and TRBJ2-2): SQTIHQWPATLVQPVGSPLSLECTVEGTSNPNLYWYRQAAGRGLQLLFYSVGIGQISSEVPQNLSASRPQDRQFILSSKKLLLSDSGFYLCAWGREYTGELFFGEGSRLTVL.

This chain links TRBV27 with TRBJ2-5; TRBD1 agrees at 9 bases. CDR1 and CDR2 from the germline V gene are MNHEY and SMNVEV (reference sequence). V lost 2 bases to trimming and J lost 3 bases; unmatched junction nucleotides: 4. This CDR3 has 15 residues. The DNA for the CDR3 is TGTGCCAGCAGTTTAACAGGGGGCAAGGAAGAGACCCAGTACTTC. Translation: CASSLTGGKEETQYF.

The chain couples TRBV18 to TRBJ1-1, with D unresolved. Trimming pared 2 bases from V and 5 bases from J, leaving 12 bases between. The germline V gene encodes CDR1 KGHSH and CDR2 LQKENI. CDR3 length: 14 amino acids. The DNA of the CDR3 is TGTGCCAGCTCACCAGGGCAGGAAGTAACTGAAGCTTTCTTT. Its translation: CASSPGQEVTEAFF. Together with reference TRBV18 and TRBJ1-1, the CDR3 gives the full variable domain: NAGVMQNPRHLVRRRGQEARLRCSPMKGHSHVYWYRQLPEEGLKFMVYLQKENIIDESGMPKERFSAEFPKEGPSILRIQQVVRGDSAAYFCASSPGQEVTEAFFGQGTRLTVV.

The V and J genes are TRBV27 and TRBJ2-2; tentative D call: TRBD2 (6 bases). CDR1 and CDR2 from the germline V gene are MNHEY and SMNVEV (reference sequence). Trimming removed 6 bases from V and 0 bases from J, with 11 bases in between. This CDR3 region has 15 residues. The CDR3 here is CASSLRGTNTGELFF. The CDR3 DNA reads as TGTGCCAGCAGCCTCCGGGGGACGAACACCGGGGAGCTGTTTTTT.

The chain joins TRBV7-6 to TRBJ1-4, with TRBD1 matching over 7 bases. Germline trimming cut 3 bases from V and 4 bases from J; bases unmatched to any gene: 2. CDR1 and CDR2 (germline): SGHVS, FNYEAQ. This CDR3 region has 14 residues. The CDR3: CASSFGTVNEKLFF. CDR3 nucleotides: TGTGCCAGCAGCTTCGGGACAGTTAATGAAAAACTGTTTTTT. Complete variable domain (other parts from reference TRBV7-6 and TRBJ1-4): GAGVSQSPRYKVTKRGQDVALRCDPISGHVSLYWYRQALGQGPEFLTYFNYEAQQDKSGLPNDRFSAERPEGSISTLTIQRTEQRDSAMYRCASSFGTVNEKLFFGSGTQLSVL.

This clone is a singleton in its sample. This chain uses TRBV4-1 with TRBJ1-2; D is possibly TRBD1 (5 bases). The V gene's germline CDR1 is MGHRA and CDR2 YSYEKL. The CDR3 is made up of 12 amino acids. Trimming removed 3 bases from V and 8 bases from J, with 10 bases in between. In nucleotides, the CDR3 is TGCGCCAGCAGCCACCGGCAGGGCGGCTACACCTTC. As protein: CASSHRQGGYTF.

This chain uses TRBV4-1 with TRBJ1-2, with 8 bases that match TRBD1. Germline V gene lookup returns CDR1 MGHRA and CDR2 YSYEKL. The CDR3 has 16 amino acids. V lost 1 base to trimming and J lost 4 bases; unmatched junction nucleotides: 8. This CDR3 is CASSQVSGQAGYGYTF. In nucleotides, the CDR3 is TGCGCCAGCAGCCAAGTGTCGGGACAGGCTGGCTATGGCTACACCTTC.

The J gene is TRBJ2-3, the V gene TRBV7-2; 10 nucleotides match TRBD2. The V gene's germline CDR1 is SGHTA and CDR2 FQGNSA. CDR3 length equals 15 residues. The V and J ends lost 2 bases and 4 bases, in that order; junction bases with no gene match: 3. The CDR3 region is CASSLSSGSADTQYF. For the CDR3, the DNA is TGTGCCAGCAGCTTATCTAGCGGGAGCGCAGATACGCAGTATTTT.

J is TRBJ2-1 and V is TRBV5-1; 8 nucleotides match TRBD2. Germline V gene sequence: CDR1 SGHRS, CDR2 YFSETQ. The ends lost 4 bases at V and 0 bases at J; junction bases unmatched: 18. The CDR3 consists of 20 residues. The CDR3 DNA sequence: TGCGCCAGCAGCAGGCTCCCACGGGGGGGAGCGGAGGGCTCCTACAATGAGCAGTTCTTC. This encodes CASSRLPRGGAEGSYNEQFF.

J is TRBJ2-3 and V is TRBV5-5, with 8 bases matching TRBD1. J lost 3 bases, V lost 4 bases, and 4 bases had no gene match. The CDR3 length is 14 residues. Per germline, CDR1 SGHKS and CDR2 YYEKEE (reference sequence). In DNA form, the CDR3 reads TGTGCCAGCAGCCCGGGACAGGCTACAGATACGCAGTATTTT. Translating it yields CASSPGQATDTQYF.

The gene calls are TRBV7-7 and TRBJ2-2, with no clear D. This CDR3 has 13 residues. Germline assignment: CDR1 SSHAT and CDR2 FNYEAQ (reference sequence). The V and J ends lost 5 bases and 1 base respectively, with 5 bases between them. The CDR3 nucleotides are TGTGCCAGCAGCCCGGGGAACACCGGGGAGCTGTTTTTT. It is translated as CASSPGNTGELFF.

CDR3 residues: CASSRTSGNLNTGELFF. CDR3 DNA sequence: TGTGCCAGCAGTCGGACTAGCGGGAACCTGAACACCGGGGAGCTGTTTTTT. J is TRBJ2-2 and V is TRBV27, with 12 positions matching TRBD2. The V gene end was trimmed by 5 bases and the J gene end by 1 base; junction bases not matched to a gene: 5. CDR3 length: 17 residues. Germline assignment: CDR1 MNHEY and CDR2 SMNVEV (reference sequence).